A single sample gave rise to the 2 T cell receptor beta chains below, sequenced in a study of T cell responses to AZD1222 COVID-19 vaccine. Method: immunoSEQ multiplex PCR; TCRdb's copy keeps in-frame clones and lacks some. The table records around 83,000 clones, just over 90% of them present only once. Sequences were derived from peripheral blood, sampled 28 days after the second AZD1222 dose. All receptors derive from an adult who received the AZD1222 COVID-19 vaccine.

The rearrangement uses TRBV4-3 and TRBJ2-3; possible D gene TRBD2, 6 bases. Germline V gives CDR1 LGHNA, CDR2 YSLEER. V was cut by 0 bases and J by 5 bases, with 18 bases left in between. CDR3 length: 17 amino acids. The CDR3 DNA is TGCGCCAGCAGCCAAGATGGCGGGACGTTTAGCCGAGATACGCAGTATTTT. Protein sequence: CASSQDGGTFSRDTQYF.

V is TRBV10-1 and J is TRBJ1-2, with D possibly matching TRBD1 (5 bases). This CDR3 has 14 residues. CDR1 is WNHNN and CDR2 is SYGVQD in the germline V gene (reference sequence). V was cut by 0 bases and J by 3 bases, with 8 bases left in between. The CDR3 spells CASSESRGDYGYTF. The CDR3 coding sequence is TGCGCCAGCAGTGAGTCCCGGGGGGACTATGGCTACACCTTC.